What follows are 18 T cell receptor beta chains derived from one specimen sequenced in a study of cytomegalovirus exposure and HLA in healthy donors. The PCR used 60 Vbeta and 13 Jbeta primers. Clones were read by immunoSEQ multiplex PCR, and TCRdb kept only the in-frame ones, dropping some. Here the sample spans 100,000 to 150,000 clones, over 75% being singletons. The sequencing input was PBMCs. The receptors were gathered from a woman aged 40 to 50 in good health and CMV-seropositive.

The CDR3 nucleotides are TGTGCCAGCAGGACTAGCGGGAGTTCGGGAACAGATACGCAGTATTTT. Translation gives CASRTSGSSGTDTQYF. This chain uses TRBV28 with TRBJ2-3, with TRBD2 matching 12 bases. V trimming: 6 bases; J trimming: 3 bases; junction bases outside the gene matches: 7. Germline V lookup: CDR1 MDHEN, CDR2 SYDVKM. The CDR3 runs 16 residues.

This chain links TRBV10-1 with TRBJ2-2, with TRBD2 matching over 10 bases. V lost 6 bases, J lost 5 bases, and 6 bases stayed unmatched. CDR3 length: 15 residues. Germline loops: CDR1 WNHNN, CDR2 SYGVQD (reference sequence). This chain's CDR3 is CASRASGSVTGELFF. CDR3 coding DNA: TGCGCCAGCAGGGCTAGCGGGAGCGTGACCGGGGAGCTGTTTTTT.

With regard to this clone: One end of the junction is discordant with germline, which a read error may explain. The V call is TRBV7-9, the J call TRBJ1-5; TRBD1 agrees at 9 bases. The length of the CDR3 is 14 residues. Per germline, CDR1 SEHNR and CDR2 FQNEAQ (reference sequence). The CDR3 coding sequence is TGTTCCAGCGGCTTGGGACAGGGAGATCAGCCCCAGCATTTT. The encoded protein is CSSGLGQGDQPQHF.

V gene TRBV12-5 combines with J gene TRBJ1-2; D is uncertain. Trimming removed 4 bases from V and 3 bases from J, with 12 bases in between. CDR3 length: 14 amino acids. The germline gives CDR1 LGHNT, CDR2 FRNRAP. The CDR3, as DNA: TGTGCTAGTGGTTCTTCGGGCGGGGACTATGGCTACACCTTC. Its translation: CASGSSGGDYGYTF.

The rearrangement joins TRBV27 to TRBJ2-6; 12 nucleotides match TRBD1. V gave up 2 bases and J gave up 3 bases; unmatched junction bases: 2. The CDR3 extends over 17 amino acids. Looked up from germline, CDR1 is MNHEY and CDR2 is SMNVEV (reference sequence). The CDR3 sequence: CASSLGDRGLGANVLTF. The CDR3 coding sequence is TGTGCCAGCAGTTTAGGGGACAGGGGGCTTGGGGCCAACGTCCTGACTTTC.

The rearrangement uses TRBV18 and TRBJ2-6; 8 nucleotides match TRBD1. Germline V gene data show CDR1 as KGHSH and CDR2 as LQKENI. Trimming took 4 bases from V and 1 from J; bases not matched to a gene: 6. The CDR3 totals 17 residues. In DNA, the CDR3 is TGTGCCAGCTCACTCGGGACAGGAGTTTCTGGGGCCAACGTCCTGACTTTC. Translation: CASSLGTGVSGANVLTF.

In DNA, the CDR3 is TGTGCCAGCAGTTCCTGGGGACAGAATCAGCCCCAGCATTTT. Translated, it gives CASSSWGQNQPQHF. The rearrangement joins TRBV27 to TRBJ1-5; TRBD1 aligns across 7 bases. The germline V gene encodes CDR1 MNHEY and CDR2 SMNVEV (reference sequence). J lost 4 bases, V lost 4 bases, and 4 bases had no gene match. The CDR3 is made up of 14 amino acids.

The genes are TRBV19 and TRBJ2-1, with 15 bases that match TRBD2. CDR3 size: 15 residues. Germline lookup yields CDR1 LNHDA and CDR2 SQIVND (reference sequence). V shed 8 bases, J shed 1 base, and the junction held 0 bases outside the gene matches. The CDR3 nucleotides read TGTGCCAGTGGACTAGCGGGAGGGTCCTACAATGAGCAGTTCTTC. It encodes CASGLAGGSYNEQFF.

The V gene is TRBV2, the J gene TRBJ2-5; 10 bases match TRBD1. The V and J ends lost 11 bases and 4 bases, in that order; junction bases with no gene match: 7. The CDR3 covers 13 residues. Germline V gene lookup returns CDR1 SNHLY and CDR2 FYNNEI. The CDR3 region has the DNA TGTGCCTTTGGGACAGGGGTGTTAGAGACCCAGTACTTC. It is translated as CAFGTGVLETQYF.

This rearrangement joins TRBV5-1 to TRBJ1-2, with D perhaps matching TRBD1 (5 bases). The V gene's germline CDR1 is SGHRS and CDR2 YFSETQ. The CDR3 covers 14 residues. V lost 2 bases, J lost 6 bases, and 14 bases lay in between. The CDR3, as DNA: TGCGCCAGCAGCTTCGGGGGAAAAGTAGATGGCTACACCTTC. The encoded protein is CASSFGGKVDGYTF.

This chain uses TRBV5-4 with TRBJ2-7; the D gene is possibly TRBD1 (5 bases). Between the trimmed V and J ends, which lost 4 bases and 4 bases, there was a span of 15 bases. CDR3 length: 14 residues. The germline gives CDR1 SGHNT, CDR2 YYREEE (reference sequence). CDR3 sequence: CASSRRDSRYEQYF. The CDR3 DNA reads as TGTGCCAGCAGCCGCCGAGACAGCAGATACGAGCAGTACTTC.

This rearrangement joins TRBV5-4 to TRBJ2-5; 7 nucleotides match TRBD2. Germline V gene lookup returns CDR1 SGHNT and CDR2 YYREEE (reference sequence). The CDR3 contains 14 residues. J was trimmed by 4 bases and V by 4 bases; bases with no gene match: 7. CDR3 sequence (DNA): TGTGCCAGCAGCGCTCGTTCTAGCGGAGAGACCCAGTACTTC. Its translation: CASSARSSGETQYF.

This rearrangement joins TRBV5-8 to TRBJ1-3; TRBD1 matches at 7 bases. Germline assignment: CDR1 SGHTS and CDR2 YDEGEE. With 4 bases clipped from V and 2 bases from J, the junction kept 6 bases outside the gene matches. This CDR3 region has 15 residues. The CDR3, as DNA: TGTGCCAGCAGCGACGACAGGGTAACTGGAAACACCATATATTTT. Translation: CASSDDRVTGNTIYF.

The rearrangement joins TRBV7-9 to TRBJ2-5; a possible D gene is TRBD2 (6 bases). V gave up 7 bases and J gave up 5 bases, with 11 bases separating them. CDR1 is SEHNR, CDR2 FQNEAQ, per germline (reference sequence). The CDR3 extends over 12 amino acids. CDR3 sequence: CASIGGGETQYF. The DNA of the CDR3 is TGTGCCAGCATCGGGGGTGGGGAGACCCAGTACTTC.

The J gene is TRBJ1-5, the V gene TRBV4-1, with TRBD1 identical over 7 bases. V lost 3 bases, J lost 8 bases, and 7 bases stayed unmatched. This CDR3 is built from 14 residues. Germline CDR1 MGHRA, CDR2 YSYEKL. DNA for the CDR3: TGCGCCAGCAGCCAGCAACAGGGGCAGGAGCCCCAGCATTTT. Translation: CASSQQQGQEPQHF.

As for this clone: Other DNA sequences in this specimen translate into the identical CDR3. This chain links TRBV18 with TRBJ1-3; tentative D call: TRBD1 (6 bases). The CDR3 has 14 residues. With 4 bases removed from V and 0 bases from J, the gap between germline ends came to 7 bases. CDR1 and CDR2 from the germline V gene are KGHSH and LQKENI. CDR3 loop: CASSLQGSGNTIYF. The DNA of the CDR3 is TGTGCCAGCTCACTACAGGGCTCTGGAAACACCATATATTTT. The complete variable domain, with remaining parts taken from reference TRBV18 and TRBJ1-3, reads NAGVMQNPRHLVRRRGQEARLRCSPMKGHSHVYWYRQLPEEGLKFMVYLQKENIIDESGMPKERFSAEFPKEGPSILRIQQVVRGDSAAYFCASSLQGSGNTIYFGEGSWLTVV.

The table lists this clone with a count of one. The chain joins TRBV7-8 to TRBJ2-7; 7 bases fit TRBD1. The CDR3 loop spans 14 amino acids. Germline V gene data show CDR1 as SGHVS and CDR2 as FQNEAQ. Trimming cost V 5 bases and J 1 base; bases outside gene matches: 5. This CDR3 is CASSVRDSSYEQYF. CDR3 DNA: TGTGCCAGCAGCGTCCGGGACAGTTCCTACGAGCAGTACTTC. Full variable domain (missing parts from reference TRBV7-8 and TRBJ2-7): GAGVSQSPRYKVAKRGQDVALRCDPISGHVSLFWYQQALGQGPEFLTYFQNEAQLDKSGLPSDRFFAERPEGSVSTLKIQRTQQEDSAVYLCASSVRDSSYEQYFGPGTRLTVT.

The chain employs TRBV4-1 and TRBJ2-5; TRBD2 aligns across 10 bases. From germline, CDR1 is MGHRA and CDR2 YSYEKL. CDR3 size: 15 residues. The V and J ends lost 4 bases and 11 bases, in that order; junction bases with no gene match: 13. This CDR3 reads CASSRTGTSVSEQYF. In DNA form, the CDR3 reads TGCGCCAGCAGCCGAACCGGGACTAGCGTCTCGGAGCAGTACTTC.